This T cell receptor beta chain was identified during a study of cytomegalovirus exposure and HLA in healthy donors. Concerning this clone itself: The antigen remains undetermined.

The germline CDR1 and CDR2 sequences are SGHAT and FQNNGV. The V end lost 1 base, the J end lost 6 bases, and 12 bases lay between the germline ends. The length of the CDR3 is 14 residues. PCR employed 60 Vbeta and 13 Jbeta primers. Sequenced by immunoSEQ multiplex PCR; TCRdb stores in-frame clones only, minus some. Among under 110,000 clones listed, roughly 82% were seen once. Notes on the study in general: Specific recognition of CMV antigens was confirmed in vitro for a few chains (all CMV-associated). CMV serostatus alone was available as immune exposure information. Follow-up analysis later connected one missense variant in DCLRE1C with trimming of TCR beta V- and J-genes. The study flagged fewer than 200 TCR beta chains as cytomegalovirus-associated.

The V call is TRBV11-2, the J call TRBJ1-2; TRBD1 is a possible D gene (6 bases). Material for sequencing was PBMCs. The TCR was taken from a woman aged 45 to 65 in good health and CMV-seropositive. CDR3 protein: CASSLGTVVDGYTF. The CDR3 DNA is TGTGCCAGCAGCTTAGGGACAGTGGTGGATGGCTACACCTTC.